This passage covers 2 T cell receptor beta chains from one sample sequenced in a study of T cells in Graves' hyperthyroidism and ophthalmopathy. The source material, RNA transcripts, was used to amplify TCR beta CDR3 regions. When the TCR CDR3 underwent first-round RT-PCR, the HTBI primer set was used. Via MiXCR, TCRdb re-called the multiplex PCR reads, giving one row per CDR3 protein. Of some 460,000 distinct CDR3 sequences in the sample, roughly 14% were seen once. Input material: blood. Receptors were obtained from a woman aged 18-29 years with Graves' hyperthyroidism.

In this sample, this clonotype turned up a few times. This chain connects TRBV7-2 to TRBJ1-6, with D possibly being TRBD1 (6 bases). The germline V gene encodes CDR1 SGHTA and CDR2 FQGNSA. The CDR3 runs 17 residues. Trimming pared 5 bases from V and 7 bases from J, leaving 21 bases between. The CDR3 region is CASSTHAGGARNSPLHF. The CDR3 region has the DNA TGTGCCAGCAGCACCCACGCGGGGGGGGCGCGGAATTCACCCCTCCACTTT.

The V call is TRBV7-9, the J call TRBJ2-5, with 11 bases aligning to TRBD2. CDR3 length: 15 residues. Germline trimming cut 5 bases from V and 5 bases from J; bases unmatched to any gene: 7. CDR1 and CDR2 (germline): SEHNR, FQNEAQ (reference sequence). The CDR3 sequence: CASSPTSGRGETQYF. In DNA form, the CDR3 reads TGTGCCAGCAGCCCAACTAGCGGGAGAGGTGAGACCCAGTACTTC.